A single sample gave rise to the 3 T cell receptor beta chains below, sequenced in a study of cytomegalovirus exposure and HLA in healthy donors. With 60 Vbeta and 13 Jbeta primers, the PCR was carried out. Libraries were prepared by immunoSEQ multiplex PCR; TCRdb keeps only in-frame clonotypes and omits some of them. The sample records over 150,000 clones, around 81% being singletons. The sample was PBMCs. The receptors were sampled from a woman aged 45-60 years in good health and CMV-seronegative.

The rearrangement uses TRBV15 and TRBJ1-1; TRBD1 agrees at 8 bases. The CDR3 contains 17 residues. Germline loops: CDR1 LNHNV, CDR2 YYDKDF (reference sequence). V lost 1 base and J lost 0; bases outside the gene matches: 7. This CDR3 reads CATSRGRGRGVNTEAFF. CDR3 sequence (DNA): TGTGCCACCAGCAGAGGCAGGGGGCGAGGGGTGAACACTGAAGCTTTCTTT.

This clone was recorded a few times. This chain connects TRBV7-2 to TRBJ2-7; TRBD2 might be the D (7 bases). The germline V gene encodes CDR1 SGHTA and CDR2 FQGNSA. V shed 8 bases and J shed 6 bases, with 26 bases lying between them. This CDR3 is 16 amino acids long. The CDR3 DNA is TGTGCCAGCGCCGTAGGGGGAGCGGGACTGTCCGGCGAGCAGTACTTC. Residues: CASAVGGAGLSGEQYF.

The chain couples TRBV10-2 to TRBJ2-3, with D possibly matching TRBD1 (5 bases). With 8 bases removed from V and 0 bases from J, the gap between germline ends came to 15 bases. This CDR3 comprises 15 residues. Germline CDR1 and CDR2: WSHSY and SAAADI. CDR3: CASQSETVSTDTQYF. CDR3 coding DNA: TGCGCCAGCCAGTCCGAGACAGTGAGCACAGATACGCAGTATTTT.